These T cell receptor beta chains were read from a single sample in a study of cytomegalovirus exposure and HLA in healthy donors. Sequenced by immunoSEQ multiplex PCR; TCRdb stores in-frame clones only, minus some. The profile covers approximately 87,000 clones, with 81% appearing a single time and 4.2% taken by the ten largest. Sequencing input: PBMCs. The receptors here all came from an older woman in good health and CMV-seropositive. CDR3s include the opening cysteine and the closing phenylalanine or tryptophan. A D gene is named only where the DNA matches it firmly. Where a row states a size, it is once, few, many or the class of an expanded clone; other rows omit it.

j_gene	v_gene	d_gene	abundance	CDR3aa	CDR3nt
TRBJ1-3	TRBV28	-	-	CASSRQVSGNTIYF	TGTGCCAGCAGTCGACAGGTGTCTGGAAACACCATATATTTT
TRBJ2-1	TRBV10-3	TRBD1	-	CAIKSDRGHYNEQFF	TGTGCCATCAAATCGGACAGGGGGCATTACAATGAGCAGTTCTTC
TRBJ2-3	TRBV6-4	-	-	CASRRGPDREVTDTQYF	TGTGCCAGCAGACGAGGGCCTGACAGGGAGGTTACAGATACGCAGTATTTT
TRBJ1-1	TRBV10-3	-	few	CAISGSGNTEAFF	TGTGCCATCAGTGGGTCCGGGAACACTGAAGCTTTCTTT
TRBJ1-6	TRBV9	TRBD1	-	CASSGQGRPLHF	TGTGCCAGCAGCGGACAGGGGCGACCCCTCCACTTT
TRBJ2-7	TRBV13	TRBD2	-	CASSFRTLGSGGYEQYF	TGTGCCAGCAGCTTTAGGACTCTAGGTAGCGGGGGTTACGAGCAGTACTTC
TRBJ2-6	TRBV7-3	TRBD2	-	CASSLTERGAFFGANVLTF	TGTGCCAGCAGCCTCACAGAGCGGGGGGCTTTTTTTGGGGCCAACGTCCTGACTTTC
TRBJ1-3	TRBV7-9	TRBD1	-	CASSLTGGGNTIYF	TGTGCCAGCAGCTTAACAGGGGGCGGAAACACCATATATTTT
TRBJ2-7	TRBV7-9	TRBD2	-	CASSLPRASGRNEQYF	TGTGCCAGCAGCCTCCCCCGGGCTAGCGGGAGGAACGAGCAGTACTTC
TRBJ2-3	TRBV7-2	TRBD1	-	CASSPLGQGTSTDTQYF	TGTGCCAGCAGCCCCTTAGGACAGGGGACTAGCACAGATACGCAGTATTTT
TRBJ2-2	TRBV5-4	-	-	CASSTGANTGELFF	TGTGCCAGCAGCACCGGGGCGAACACCGGGGAGCTGTTTTTT
TRBJ2-2	TRBV5-4	TRBD1	-	CASSLSGGRPSTGELFF	TGTGCCAGCAGCTTGTCAGGGGGAAGGCCCTCCACCGGGGAGCTGTTTTTT
TRBJ2-3	TRBV7-9	TRBD2	-	CASSRREGSDTQYF	TGTGCCAGCAGCCGTAGGGAGGGCTCAGATACGCAGTATTTT
TRBJ2-1	TRBV19	-	once	CASSITLAGLSYNEQFF	TGTGCCAGTAGTATAACCCTCGCGGGACTTTCCTACAATGAGCAGTTCTTC
TRBJ1-2	TRBV10-1	TRBD1	-	CASQPGQGFGYTF	TGCGCCTCACAACCGGGACAGGGTTTTGGCTACACCTTC
TRBJ1-6	TRBV30	-	-	CAWKRGTRYSPLHF	TGTGCCTGGAAGAGGGGGACAAGATATTCACCCCTCCACTTT
TRBJ2-7	TRBV9	-	-	CASSVAVADVVEQYF	TGTGCCAGCAGCGTAGCGGTAGCGGACGTTGTCGAGCAGTACTTC
TRBJ2-2	TRBV2	-	once	CASNSGTPPTGELFF	TGTGCCAGCAACTCTGGGACTCCCCCCACCGGGGAGCTGTTTTTT
TRBJ1-1	TRBV9	-	few	CASSPIPRGTEAFF	TGTGCCAGCAGCCCAATTCCTCGAGGCACTGAAGCTTTCTTT
TRBJ2-5	TRBV14	-	-	CASSQVWAEEQYF	TGTGCCAGCAGCCAAGTTTGGGCCGAAGAGCAGTACTTC
TRBJ2-7	TRBV5-1	TRBD1	few	CASSPGGTGGSEQYF	TGCGCCAGCAGTCCCGGCGGGACAGGGGGCTCCGAGCAGTACTTC
TRBJ2-7	TRBV6-1	-	-	CASSQEVPYEQYF	TGTGCCAGCAGTCAGGAGGTTCCCTACGAGCAGTACTTC
TRBJ2-2	TRBV5-1	-	-	CASSFGGNTGELFF	TGCGCCAGCAGCTTTGGAGGGAACACCGGGGAGCTGTTTTTT
TRBJ1-1	TRBV27	-	once	CASSFSGLIGTEAFF	TGTGCCAGCAGTTTTTCAGGGCTAATAGGCACTGAAGCTTTCTTT
TRBJ1-3	TRBV5-1	TRBD1	-	CASSRDSLPSGNTIYF	TGCGCCAGCAGCCGGGACAGCCTCCCTTCTGGAAACACCATATATTTT
TRBJ2-1	TRBV4-2	TRBD2	-	CASSARLAGGGNEQFF	TGTGCCAGCAGCGCACGACTAGCGGGAGGTGGAAATGAGCAGTTCTTC
TRBJ1-1	TRBV5-1	TRBD1	few	CASSLQGWDEAFF	TGCGCCAGCAGCTTACAGGGGTGGGATGAAGCTTTCTTT
TRBJ2-2	TRBV5-6	-	once	CASSLGIGGDTGELFF	TGTGCCAGCAGCTTGGGGATCGGAGGCGACACCGGGGAGCTGTTTTTT
TRBJ2-2	TRBV11-3	-	-	CASSTAVVSGELFF	TGTGCCAGCAGCACGGCGGTGGTGTCCGGGGAGCTGTTTTTT
TRBJ2-7	TRBV7-2	-	-	CASSHPGTHQYF	TGTGCCAGCAGCCATCCCGGGACTCACCAGTACTTC
TRBJ1-4	TRBV30	TRBD1	-	CAWNRGNEKLFF	TGTGCCTGGAACAGGGGGAATGAAAAACTGTTTTTT
TRBJ2-5	TRBV6-5	-	many	CASSGLLQETQYF	TGTGCCAGCAGCGGACTACTCCAAGAGACCCAGTACTTC
TRBJ2-1	TRBV4-3	-	-	CASSQEWRALNEQFF	TGCGCCAGCAGCCAAGAATGGAGAGCCCTCAATGAGCAGTTCTTC
TRBJ2-1	TRBV10-1	TRBD2	-	CASSESGGSLYNEQFF	TGCGCCAGCAGTGAGTCCGGCGGGAGCCTGTACAATGAGCAGTTCTTC
TRBJ2-5	TRBV7-8	-	once	CASSLEVQVQETQYF	TGTGCCAGCAGCTTAGAGGTACAGGTTCAAGAGACCCAGTACTTC
TRBJ2-7	TRBV4-1	TRBD2	-	CASSQDTGLAVSYEQYF	TGCGCCAGCAGCCAAGATACCGGACTAGCGGTCTCCTACGAGCAGTACTTC
TRBJ1-3	TRBV6-1	TRBD1	-	CASSGGTGISGNTIYF	TGTGCCAGCAGTGGCGGGACAGGGATTTCTGGAAACACCATATATTTT
TRBJ1-2	TRBV4-2	-	-	CASSQDRGYGYTF	TGTGCCAGCAGCCAAGATAGGGGCTATGGCTACACCTTC
TRBJ1-1	TRBV30	TRBD1	-	CAWSVRTGGPSEAFF	TGTGCCTGGAGTGTACGGACAGGGGGCCCTAGTGAAGCTTTCTTT
TRBJ1-1	TRBV28	-	-	CASRGNRDLDTEAFF	TGTGCCAGCAGGGGTAACAGGGATTTGGACACTGAAGCTTTCTTT
TRBJ2-1	TRBV5-1	TRBD1	-	CASSPEGQGAWDEQFF	TGCGCCAGCAGCCCGGAAGGACAGGGGGCATGGGATGAGCAGTTCTTC
TRBJ2-7	TRBV28	TRBD2	-	CASSLTSGAPYEQYF	TGTGCCAGCAGTCTGACTAGCGGGGCACCCTACGAGCAGTACTTC
TRBJ2-1	TRBV9	TRBD2	-	CASSGHRGDEQFF	TGTGCCAGCAGCGGGCACCGGGGGGATGAGCAGTTCTTC
TRBJ2-5	TRBV12-5	TRBD2	-	CASGLLAGVGETQYF	TGTGCTAGTGGTTTGCTAGCGGGAGTAGGCGAGACCCAGTACTTC
TRBJ2-7	TRBV7-2	TRBD1	-	CASSLRPGQGRYEQYF	TGTGCCAGCAGCTTAAGGCCCGGACAGGGGCGCTACGAGCAGTACTTC
TRBJ2-7	TRBV30	TRBD2	-	CAWRFEISSGRGQFSREQYF	TGTGCCTGGAGATTTGAAATCTCTAGCGGGAGGGGACAATTTAGTAGAGAGCAGTACTTC
TRBJ2-7	TRBV5-6	-	few	CASSSLTRPYEQYF	TGTGCCAGCAGCTCCCTAACCCGCCCCTACGAGCAGTACTTC
TRBJ1-6	TRBV2	TRBD1	-	CASRQDRSDSYNSPLHF	TGTGCCAGCAGACAGGACAGGAGTGACTCCTATAATTCACCCCTCCACTTT
TRBJ2-1	TRBV18	TRBD2	once	CASSPGASGDEQFF	TGTGCCAGCTCACCTGGAGCTAGCGGGGATGAGCAGTTCTTC